This T cell receptor (beta chain) was observed in a study of T-cell memory formation after mild COVID-19. On this clonotype: Its antigen is unidentified.

V was clipped by 1 base and J by 0 bases; unmatched bases: 2. CDR3 size: 16 residues. Germline assignment: CDR1 SGHTA and CDR2 FQGNSA. Overall study results and limits: That cross-reactive memory joined was suggested by some responding clones appearing in pre-infection memory.

TCRdb called the 5' RACE reads again in MiXCR, with one record for every CDR3 protein. The data show 100,000 or so distinct CDR3 sequences, over 8.5% seen once. This sequence originates from a man aged 18 to 30 who had mild COVID-19 (a few samples of this study predate the infection). Cell type and time point are not known. Sequencing was performed on PBMCs or a T cell subset sorted from them (not recorded which). The V gene is TRBV7-2, the J gene TRBJ2-2; the match to TRBD1 covers 7 bases. The CDR3 sequence is CASSLVGGANTGELFF. In DNA form, the CDR3 reads TGTGCCAGCAGCTTAGTAGGGGGCGCGAACACCGGGGAGCTGTTTTTT.